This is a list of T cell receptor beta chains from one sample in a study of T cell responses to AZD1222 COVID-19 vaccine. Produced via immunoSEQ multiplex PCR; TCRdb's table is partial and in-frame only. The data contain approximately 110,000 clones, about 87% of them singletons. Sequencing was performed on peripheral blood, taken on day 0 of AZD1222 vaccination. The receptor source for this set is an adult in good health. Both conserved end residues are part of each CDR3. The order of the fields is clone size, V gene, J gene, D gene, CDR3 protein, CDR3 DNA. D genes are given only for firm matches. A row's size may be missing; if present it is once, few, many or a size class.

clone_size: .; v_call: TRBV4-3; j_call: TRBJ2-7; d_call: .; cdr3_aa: CASSQDRGFGQYF; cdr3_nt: TGCGCCAGCAGCCAAGATCGCGGGTTTGGGCAGTACTTC
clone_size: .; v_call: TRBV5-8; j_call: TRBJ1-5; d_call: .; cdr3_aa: CASSLGSTHSNQPQHF; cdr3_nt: TGTGCCAGCAGCCTCGGCTCCACCCATAGCAATCAGCCCCAGCATTTT
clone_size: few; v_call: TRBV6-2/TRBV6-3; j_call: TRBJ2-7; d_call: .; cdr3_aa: CASSFSYEQYF; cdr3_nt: TGTGCCAGCAGTTTTAGCTACGAGCAGTACTTC
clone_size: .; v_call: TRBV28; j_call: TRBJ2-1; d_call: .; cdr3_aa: CATAWQGSYNEQFF; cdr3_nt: TGTGCCACGGCCTGGCAGGGAAGCTACAATGAGCAGTTCTTC
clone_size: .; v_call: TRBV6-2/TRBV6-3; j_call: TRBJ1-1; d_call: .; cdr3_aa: CASSSTVNTEAFF; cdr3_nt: TGTGCCAGCAGTTCGACGGTGAACACTGAAGCTTTCTTT
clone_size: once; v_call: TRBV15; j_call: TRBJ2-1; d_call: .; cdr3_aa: CATSRDLYTLGEQFF; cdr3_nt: TGTGCCACCAGCAGAGATTTATACACCCTGGGTGAGCAGTTCTTC
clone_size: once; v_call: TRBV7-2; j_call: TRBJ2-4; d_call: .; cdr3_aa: CASSLQWSGNIQYF; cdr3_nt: TGTGCCAGCAGCTTACAGTGGAGCGGTAACATTCAGTACTTC
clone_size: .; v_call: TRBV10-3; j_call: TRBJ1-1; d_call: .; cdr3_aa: CAISESVSTEAFF; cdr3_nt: TGTGCCATCAGTGAGTCAGTGAGCACTGAAGCTTTCTTT
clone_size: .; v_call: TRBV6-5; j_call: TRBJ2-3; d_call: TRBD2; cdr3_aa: CASPGLASSTDTQYF; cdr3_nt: TGTGCCAGCCCAGGACTAGCTTCTAGCACAGATACGCAGTATTTT
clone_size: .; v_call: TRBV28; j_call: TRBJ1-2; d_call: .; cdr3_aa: CASSSREYYGYTF; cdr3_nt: TGTGCCAGCAGTAGCAGGGAGTACTATGGCTACACCTTC
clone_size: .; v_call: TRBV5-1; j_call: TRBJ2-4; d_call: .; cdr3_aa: CASSRTGFLDIQYF; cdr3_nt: TGCGCCAGCAGCCGCACCGGGTTCCTAGACATTCAGTACTTC
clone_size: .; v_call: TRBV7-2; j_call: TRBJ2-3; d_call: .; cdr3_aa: CASSLSTDTQYF; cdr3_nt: TGTGCCAGCAGCCTTAGCACAGATACGCAGTATTTT
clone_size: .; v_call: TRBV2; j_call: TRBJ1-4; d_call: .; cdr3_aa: CASSVRKATNEKLFF; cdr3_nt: TGTGCCAGCAGTGTCCGGAAAGCAACTAATGAAAAACTGTTTTTT
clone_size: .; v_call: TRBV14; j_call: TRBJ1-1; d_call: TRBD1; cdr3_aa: CASSRLRTGANTEAFF; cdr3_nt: TGTGCCAGCAGCCGCCTAAGAACAGGGGCGAACACTGAAGCTTTCTTT
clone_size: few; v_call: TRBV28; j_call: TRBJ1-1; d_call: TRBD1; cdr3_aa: CASRLIWTGGNTEAFF; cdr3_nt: TGTGCCAGCAGGCTTATTTGGACAGGGGGAAACACTGAAGCTTTCTTT
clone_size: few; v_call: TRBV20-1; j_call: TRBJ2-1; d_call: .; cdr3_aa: CSGGEYNEQFF; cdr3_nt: TGCAGTGGCGGCGAGTACAATGAGCAGTTCTTC
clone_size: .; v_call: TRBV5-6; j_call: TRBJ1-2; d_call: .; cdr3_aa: CASSLLDRGSGYTF; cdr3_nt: TGTGCCAGCAGCTTGCTCGATAGGGGATCGGGCTACACCTTC